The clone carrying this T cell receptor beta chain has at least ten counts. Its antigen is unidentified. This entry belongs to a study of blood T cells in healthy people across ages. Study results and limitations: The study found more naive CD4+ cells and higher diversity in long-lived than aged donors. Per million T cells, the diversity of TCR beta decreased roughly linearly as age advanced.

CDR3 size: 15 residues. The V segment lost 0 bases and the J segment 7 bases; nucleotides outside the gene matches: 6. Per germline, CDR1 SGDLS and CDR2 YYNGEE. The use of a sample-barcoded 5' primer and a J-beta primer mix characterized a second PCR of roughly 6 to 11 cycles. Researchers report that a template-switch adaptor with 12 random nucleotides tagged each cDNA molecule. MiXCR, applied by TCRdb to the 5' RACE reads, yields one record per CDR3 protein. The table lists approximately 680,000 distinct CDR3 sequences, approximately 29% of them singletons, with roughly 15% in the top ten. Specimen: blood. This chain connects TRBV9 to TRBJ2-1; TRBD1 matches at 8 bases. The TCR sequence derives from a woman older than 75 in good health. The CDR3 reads CASSVAGQGRNEQFF. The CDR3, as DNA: TGTGCCAGCAGCGTAGCTGGACAGGGAAGAAATGAGCAGTTCTTC.